This T cell receptor beta chain emerged from a study of control samples from healthy donors and cancer patients. Only in-frame clones appear in the TCRdb table, and some are missing; sequencing was by immunoSEQ multiplex PCR. The data hold about 150,000 clones, with approximately 96% observed a single time. The CDR3 consists of 14 residues. With 2 bases removed from V and 5 bases from J, the gap between germline ends came to 12 bases. Per germline, CDR1 MNHEY and CDR2 SVGEGT. Source material: blood. The chain combines TRBV6-2 or TRBV6-3 with TRBJ1-1; maybe TRBD1 (6 bases). This TCR came from a man aged 35-49 years in good health. CDR3 sequence: CASSYMGGLTEAFF. The CDR3 DNA sequence: TGTGCCAGCAGTTACATGGGGGGCCTGACTGAAGCTTTCTTT.